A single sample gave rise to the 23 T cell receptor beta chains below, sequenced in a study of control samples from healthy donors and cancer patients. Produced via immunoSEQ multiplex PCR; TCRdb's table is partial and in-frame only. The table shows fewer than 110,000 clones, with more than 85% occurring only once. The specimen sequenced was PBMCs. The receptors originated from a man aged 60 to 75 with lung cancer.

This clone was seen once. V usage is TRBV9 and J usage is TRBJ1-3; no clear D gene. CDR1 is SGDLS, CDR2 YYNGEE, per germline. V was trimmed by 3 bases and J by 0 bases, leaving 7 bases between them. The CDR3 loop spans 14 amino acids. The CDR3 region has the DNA TGTGCCAGCAGCGGCGGGGTCTCTGGAAACACCATATATTTT. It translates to CASSGGVSGNTIYF.

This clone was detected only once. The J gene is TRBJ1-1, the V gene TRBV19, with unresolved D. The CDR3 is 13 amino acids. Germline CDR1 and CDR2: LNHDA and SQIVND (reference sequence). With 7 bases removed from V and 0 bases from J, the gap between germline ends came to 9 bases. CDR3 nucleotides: TGTGCCAGTAAAGACAAGATGAACACTGAAGCTTTCTTT. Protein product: CASKDKMNTEAFF.

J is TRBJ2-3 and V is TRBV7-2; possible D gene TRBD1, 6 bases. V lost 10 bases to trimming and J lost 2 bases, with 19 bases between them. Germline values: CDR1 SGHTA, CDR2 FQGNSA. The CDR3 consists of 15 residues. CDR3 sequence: CANKASTGYTDTQYF. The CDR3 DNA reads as TGTGCCAACAAAGCTTCGACAGGATACACAGATACGCAGTATTTT.

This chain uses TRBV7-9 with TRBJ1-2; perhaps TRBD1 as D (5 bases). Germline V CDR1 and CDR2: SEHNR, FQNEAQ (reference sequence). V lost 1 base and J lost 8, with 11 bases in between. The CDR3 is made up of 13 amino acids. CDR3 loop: CASSLEVKGGYTF. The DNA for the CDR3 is TGTGCCAGCAGCTTAGAAGTCAAGGGGGGCTACACCTTC.

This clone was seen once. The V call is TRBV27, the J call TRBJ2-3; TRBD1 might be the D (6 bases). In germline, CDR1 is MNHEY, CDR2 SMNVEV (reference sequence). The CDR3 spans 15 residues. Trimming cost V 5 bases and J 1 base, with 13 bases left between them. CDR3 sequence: CASSATGSRTDTQYF. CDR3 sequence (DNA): TGTGCCAGCAGTGCGACAGGCTCTCGCACAGATACGCAGTATTTT.

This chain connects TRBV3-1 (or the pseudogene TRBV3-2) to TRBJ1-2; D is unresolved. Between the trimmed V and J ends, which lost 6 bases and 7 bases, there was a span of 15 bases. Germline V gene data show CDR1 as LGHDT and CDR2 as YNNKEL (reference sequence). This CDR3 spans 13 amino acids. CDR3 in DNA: TGTGCCAGCAGTCTTCGTAGTGGGGTTGGCTACACCTTC. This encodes CASSLRSGVGYTF.

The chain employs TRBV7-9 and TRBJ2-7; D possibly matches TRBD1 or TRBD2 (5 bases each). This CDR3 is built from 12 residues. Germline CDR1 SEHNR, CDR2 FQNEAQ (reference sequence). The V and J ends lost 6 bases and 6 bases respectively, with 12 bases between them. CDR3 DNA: TGTGCCAGCAGTCAGGGAGCGGTCGAGCAGTACTTC. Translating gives CASSQGAVEQYF.

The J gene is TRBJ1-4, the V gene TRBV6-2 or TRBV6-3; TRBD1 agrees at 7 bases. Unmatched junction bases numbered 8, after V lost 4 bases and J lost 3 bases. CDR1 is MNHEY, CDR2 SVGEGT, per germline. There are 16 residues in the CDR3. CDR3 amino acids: CASSWDSGGANEKLFF. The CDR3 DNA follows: TGTGCCAGCAGTTGGGACAGCGGAGGGGCTAATGAAAAACTGTTTTTT.

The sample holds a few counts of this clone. CDR3 in amino acids: CASSFMGQGNQETQYF. As DNA, the CDR3 is TGTGCCAGCAGTTTCATGGGACAGGGGAACCAAGAGACCCAGTACTTC. The J gene is TRBJ2-5, the V gene TRBV27, with TRBD1 matching over 10 bases. Per germline, CDR1 MNHEY and CDR2 SMNVEV (reference sequence). J gave up 0 bases and V 3 bases, and 4 bases lay outside the gene matches. This CDR3 spans 16 amino acids.

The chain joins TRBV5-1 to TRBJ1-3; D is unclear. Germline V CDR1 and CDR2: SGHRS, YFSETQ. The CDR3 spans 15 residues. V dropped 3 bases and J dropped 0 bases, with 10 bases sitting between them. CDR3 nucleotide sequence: TGCGCCAGCAGCTCCGGACGGGTCTCTGGAAACACCATATATTTT. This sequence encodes CASSSGRVSGNTIYF.

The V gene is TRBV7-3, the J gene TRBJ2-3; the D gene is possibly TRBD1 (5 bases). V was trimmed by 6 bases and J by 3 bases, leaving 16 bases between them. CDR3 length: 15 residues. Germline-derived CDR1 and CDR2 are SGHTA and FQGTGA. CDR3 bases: TGTGCCAGCAGTTCAGGGTGGGCTGGGACAGATACGCAGTATTTT. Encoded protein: CASSSGWAGTDTQYF.

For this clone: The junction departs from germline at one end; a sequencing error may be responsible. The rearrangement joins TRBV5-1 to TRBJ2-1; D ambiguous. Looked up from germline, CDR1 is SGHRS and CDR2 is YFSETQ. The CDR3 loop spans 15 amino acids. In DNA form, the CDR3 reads TGCGCCAGCAGCTTGGAGGGCAGTTTAGGAAATGGGCAGTTCTTC. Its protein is CASSLEGSLGNGQFF.

The CDR3 spells CASSAAGGPGDTQYF. The CDR3 coding sequence is TGTGCCAGCAGCGCAGCAGGGGGCCCGGGGGATACGCAGTATTTT. J is TRBJ2-3 and V is TRBV7-8, with 8 bases fitting TRBD1. Germline CDR1 reads SGHVS; CDR2 reads FQNEAQ. The CDR3 sequence is 15 residues long. J gave up 6 bases and V 5 bases, and 10 bases lay outside the gene matches.

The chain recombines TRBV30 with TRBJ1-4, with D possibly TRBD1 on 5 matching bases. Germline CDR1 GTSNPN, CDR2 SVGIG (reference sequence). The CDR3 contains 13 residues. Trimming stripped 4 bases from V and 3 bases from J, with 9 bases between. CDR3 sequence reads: CAWKAGPNEKLFF. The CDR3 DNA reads TGTGCCTGGAAAGCAGGGCCTAATGAAAAACTGTTTTTT.

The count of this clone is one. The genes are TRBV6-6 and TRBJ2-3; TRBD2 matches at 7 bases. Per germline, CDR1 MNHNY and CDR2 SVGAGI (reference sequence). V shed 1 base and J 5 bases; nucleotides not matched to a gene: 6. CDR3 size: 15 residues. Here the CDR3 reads CASSYLGRDGDTQYF. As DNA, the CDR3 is TGTGCCAGCAGTTACTTGGGGAGGGACGGAGATACGCAGTATTTT.

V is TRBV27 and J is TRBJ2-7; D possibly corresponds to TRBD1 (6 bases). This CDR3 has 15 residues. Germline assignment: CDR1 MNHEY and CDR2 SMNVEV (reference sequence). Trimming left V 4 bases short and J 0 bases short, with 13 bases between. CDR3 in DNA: TGTGCCAGCAGTTCCCTAGGGGGTAACTCCTACGAGCAGTACTTC. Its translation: CASSSLGGNSYEQYF.

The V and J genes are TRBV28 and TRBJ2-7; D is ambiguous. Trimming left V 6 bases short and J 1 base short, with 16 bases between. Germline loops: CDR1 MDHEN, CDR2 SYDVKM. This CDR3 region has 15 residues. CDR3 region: CASSPTPRTSYEQYF. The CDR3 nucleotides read TGTGCCAGCAGCCCCACCCCCCGAACGTCCTACGAGCAGTACTTC.

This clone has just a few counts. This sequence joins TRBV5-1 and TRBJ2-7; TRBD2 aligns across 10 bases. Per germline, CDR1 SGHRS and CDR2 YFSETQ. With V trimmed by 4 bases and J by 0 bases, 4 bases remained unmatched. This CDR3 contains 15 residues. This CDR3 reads CASSHRLAGSYEQYF. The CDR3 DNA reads TGCGCCAGCAGCCATAGACTAGCGGGCTCCTACGAGCAGTACTTC.

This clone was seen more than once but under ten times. DNA of the CDR3: TGTGCCAGTCCTAAGAGAGGGCTTGATGCTTGGTCCGAGCAGTACGTC. Its translation: CASPKRGLDAWSEQYV. V and J are TRBV19 and TRBJ2-7; TRBD2 is a possible D gene (5 bases). The CDR3 runs to 16 residues. V lost 8 bases to trimming and J lost 6 bases, with 26 bases between them. Germline-derived CDR1 and CDR2 are LNHDA and SQIVND (reference sequence).

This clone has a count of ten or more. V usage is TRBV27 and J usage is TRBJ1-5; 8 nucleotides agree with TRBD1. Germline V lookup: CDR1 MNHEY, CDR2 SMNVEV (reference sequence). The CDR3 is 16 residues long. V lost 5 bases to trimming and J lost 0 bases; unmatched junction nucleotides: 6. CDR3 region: CASSIGTGSSNQPQHF. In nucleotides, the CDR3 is TGTGCCAGCAGTATAGGGACAGGCAGTAGCAATCAGCCCCAGCATTTT.

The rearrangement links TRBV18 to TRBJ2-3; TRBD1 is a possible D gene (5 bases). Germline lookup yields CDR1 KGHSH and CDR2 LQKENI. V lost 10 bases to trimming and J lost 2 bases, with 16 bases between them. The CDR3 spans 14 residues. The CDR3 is CATRPDRPTDTQYF. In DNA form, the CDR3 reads TGTGCCACCCGGCCAGACAGACCCACAGATACGCAGTATTTT.

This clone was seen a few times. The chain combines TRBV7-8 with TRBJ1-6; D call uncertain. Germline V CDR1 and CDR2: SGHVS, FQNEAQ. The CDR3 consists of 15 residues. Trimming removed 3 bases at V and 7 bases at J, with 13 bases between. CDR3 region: CASSFTDSKNSPLHF. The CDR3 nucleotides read TGTGCCAGCAGCTTCACAGATTCTAAAAATTCACCCCTCCACTTT.

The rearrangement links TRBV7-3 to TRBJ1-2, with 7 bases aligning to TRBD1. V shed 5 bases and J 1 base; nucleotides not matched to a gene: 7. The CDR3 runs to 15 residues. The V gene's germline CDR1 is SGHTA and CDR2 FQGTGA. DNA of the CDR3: TGTGCCAGCAGCCCCCAAACAGGGGATAACTATGGCTACACCTTC. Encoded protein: CASSPQTGDNYGYTF. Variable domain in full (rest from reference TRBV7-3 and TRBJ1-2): GAGVSQTPSNKVTEKGKYVELRCDPISGHTALYWYRQSLGQGPEFLIYFQGTGAADDSGLPNDRFFAVRPEGSVSTLKIQRTERGDSAVYLCASSPQTGDNYGYTFGSGTRLTVV.